These 8 T cell receptor beta chains share one sample of origin, sequenced in a study of blood T cell repertoires in COVID-19. Some clones are missing from TCRdb's copy, which holds only in-frame ones; the method was immunoSEQ multiplex PCR. The data show around 200,000 clones, 80% to 90% seen once. Material for sequencing was peripheral blood. The origin of the receptors is a human donor with active or convalescent COVID-19. The donor label of this sample is uncertain.

The rearrangement links TRBV9 to TRBJ2-2, with D maybe TRBD2 (5 bases). CDR1 SGDLS and CDR2 YYNGEE come from the germline V gene. V dropped 0 bases and J dropped 0 bases, with 9 bases sitting between them. The CDR3 loop spans 16 amino acids. The CDR3 DNA is TGTGCCAGCAGCGTAGCTACGGGAACGAACACCGGGGAGCTGTTTTTT. This gives the protein CASSVATGTNTGELFF.

The chain is built from TRBV10-3 and TRBJ2-7, with 8 bases matching TRBD1. The CDR3 extends over 13 amino acids. Unmatched junction bases numbered 1, after V lost 0 bases and J lost 6 bases. CDR1 is ENHRY and CDR2 is SYGVKD in the germline V gene. The CDR3 DNA reads as TGTGCCATCAGTGAGTCGGACAGGGCCGAGCAGTACTTC. It yields the protein CAISESDRAEQYF.

The chain recombines TRBV9 with TRBJ2-1, with 10 bases fitting TRBD1. Germline loops: CDR1 SGDLS, CDR2 YYNGEE. Trimming cost V 3 bases and J 2 bases; bases outside gene matches: 5. This CDR3 has 16 amino acids. The CDR3 loop reads CASSGGGTGAYNEQFF. The CDR3 DNA is TGTGCCAGCAGCGGAGGGGGGACAGGGGCCTACAATGAGCAGTTCTTC.

The J gene is TRBJ2-5, the V gene TRBV4-2; 8 bases are shared with TRBD2. With V trimmed by 3 bases and J by 1 base, 7 bases remained unmatched. Germline loops: CDR1 LGHNA, CDR2 YNFKEQ. The CDR3 totals 16 residues. The CDR3 is CASSHGRGGAQETQYF. The CDR3 coding sequence is TGTGCCAGCAGCCACGGGAGGGGGGGCGCCCAAGAGACCCAGTACTTC.

The chain carries TRBV11-2 and TRBJ2-1, with TRBD2 matching over 7 bases. The V gene's germline CDR1 is SGHAT and CDR2 FQNNGV. The CDR3 extends over 15 amino acids. Losses at the gene ends were 3 bases for V and 5 bases for J; bases not matched to a gene: 7. The CDR3 bases are TGTGCCAGCAGCTTGGCGGGAGTCCCCCACAATGAGCAGTTCTTC. It translates to CASSLAGVPHNEQFF.

This clone was counted only a few times. J is TRBJ2-3 and V is TRBV2; unclear D gene. This CDR3 is 11 amino acids long. Trimming cost V 4 bases and J 6 bases, with 5 bases left between them. In germline, CDR1 is SNHLY, CDR2 FYNNEI. The CDR3 spells CASSAGDTQYF. In DNA, the CDR3 is TGTGCCAGCAGTGCCGGGGATACGCAGTATTTT. Supplemented by reference TRBV2 and TRBJ2-3, the full variable domain reads EPEVTQTPSHQVTQMGQEVILRCVPISNHLYFYWYRQILGQKVEFLVSFYNNEISEKSEIFDDQFSVERPDGSNFTLKIRSTKLEDSAMYFCASSAGDTQYFGPGTRLTVL.

V is TRBV7-2 and J is TRBJ1-6, with 7 nucleotides matching TRBD1. The ends lost 4 bases at V and 10 bases at J; junction bases unmatched: 4. The CDR3 sequence is 13 residues long. Per the germline V gene, CDR1 is SGHTA and CDR2 is FQGNSA. In DNA form, the CDR3 reads TGTGCCAGCAGCTCCCAGGGGGGCTCACCCCTCCACTTT. It is translated as CASSSQGGSPLHF.

The genes are TRBV5-4 and TRBJ2-1; 16 bases are shared with TRBD2. V lost 4 bases, J lost 3 bases, and 7 bases stayed unmatched. This CDR3 has 18 residues. The germline V gene has CDR1 SGHNT and CDR2 YYREEE (reference sequence). The CDR3 region is CASSLGLAGGSNYNEQFF. The CDR3 nucleotides are TGTGCCAGCAGCCTGGGACTAGCGGGAGGGAGTAACTACAATGAGCAGTTCTTC.